The 5 T cell receptor beta chains presented below share a single source sample, sequenced in a study of blood T cell repertoires in COVID-19. Here immunoSEQ multiplex PCR was the method, and the copy in TCRdb shows in-frame clones only, minus some. The sample lists 200,000 to 300,000 clones, 88% occurring once. Material for sequencing was peripheral blood. The receptor source for this set is a woman in her 40s who had recovered from COVID-19.

The gene calls are TRBV19 and TRBJ2-1; TRBD2 agrees at 8 bases. This CDR3 spans 15 amino acids. CDR1 LNHDA and CDR2 SQIVND come from the germline V gene (reference sequence). V shed 4 bases and J 4 bases; nucleotides not matched to a gene: 6. This CDR3 reads CASSRAGVAYNEQFF. CDR3 DNA: TGTGCCAGTAGTAGAGCGGGAGTGGCGTACAATGAGCAGTTCTTC.

CDR3 coding DNA: TGTGCCAGCAGCCCGACTAGCGGGAGGGCCGGTGAGCAGTTCTTC. Its translation: CASSPTSGRAGEQFF. This rearrangement joins TRBV7-9 to TRBJ2-1, with 14 bases fitting TRBD2. The length of the CDR3 is 15 residues. CDR1 and CDR2 from the germline V gene are SEHNR and FQNEAQ (reference sequence). V lost 5 bases and J lost 9; bases outside the gene matches: 6.

The V gene is TRBV9, the J gene TRBJ1-2; tentative D call: TRBD1 (6 bases). Deletions cut 3 bases from V and 0 bases from J, with 15 bases between. From germline, CDR1 is SGDLS and CDR2 YYNGEE. The CDR3 loop spans 16 amino acids. The CDR3 nucleotides are TGTGCCAGCAGCGCGCCTACAGGGAGAACTAACTATGGCTACACCTTC. Its translation: CASSAPTGRTNYGYTF.

This clone appeared once. This chain links TRBV5-1 with TRBJ2-2; 12 nucleotides align to TRBD2. Germline trimming cut 6 bases from V and 3 bases from J; bases unmatched to any gene: 12. CDR1 is SGHRS, CDR2 YFSETQ, per germline. The CDR3 is 18 residues long. CDR3 region: CASTPRPLAGGDTGELFF. The CDR3 nucleotides read TGCGCCAGCACCCCTCGACCCCTAGCGGGAGGGGACACCGGGGAGCTGTTTTTT.

The J gene is TRBJ2-1, the V gene TRBV5-1; 12 nucleotides align to TRBD2. CDR3 length: 15 amino acids. Trimming took 4 bases from V and 6 from J; bases not matched to a gene: 5. CDR1 is SGHRS, CDR2 YFSETQ, per germline. The CDR3 spells CASSPGTSGSNEQFF. CDR3 nucleotide sequence: TGCGCCAGCAGCCCCGGGACTAGCGGGTCCAATGAGCAGTTCTTC.